This TCR beta chain was documented in a study of blood T cell repertoires in COVID-19. Study overall: Italy, Spain and the United States were the sources of the convalescent and acute COVID-19 samples. PBMCs, B-cell-depleted T cells, or T cells provided the cDNA or gDNA that made up the material.

This clone has just one count. In the authors' workflow: Using reference gene primer amplification, nucleated cell counts were estimated. Produced via immunoSEQ multiplex PCR; TCRdb's table is partial and in-frame only. That table is the source of V, J and clone size, and D and trimming were worked out from the DNA. The table includes some 38,000 clones, less than 85% detected once. Per the germline V gene, CDR1 is SGHDT and CDR2 is YYEEEE. The germline V and J ends were trimmed by 3 bases and 4 bases, with 8 bases remaining between them. This CDR3 has 12 residues. This TCR came from a woman in her 70s with acute or convalescent COVID-19. The rearrangement links TRBV5-6 to TRBJ2-7, with D possibly matching TRBD2 (5 bases). Sequenced: peripheral blood. The CDR3 coding sequence is TGTGCCAGCAGCTCTTGGAGGTACGAGCAGTACTTC. Amino acids: CASSSWRYEQYF.